This TCR beta chain originates from a study of cytomegalovirus exposure and HLA in healthy donors (dated by TCRdb to 2015 to 2018). Regarding the complete study: According to a later analysis, the 120 validation repertoires were produced on the same platform as the 666 repertoires of the first cohort. The study aimed to test whether signatures of past pathogen exposure could be identified by cataloging public T cell receptors. Along with the roughly 710-subject first cohort, a separate validation cohort of more than 90 different subjects was used. To predict cytomegalovirus infection status, the study brought together high-throughput TCR immunosequencing, statistical association of individual TCRs with disease status, and machine learning.

For this clone: It has no known antigen specificity. Base qualities are missing; no much larger clone stands one base away.

From the cysteine through the phenylalanine, the CDR3 covers 14 amino acids. The kept DNA is CDR3 alone, 42 bases in frame from the first base. The germline V gene gives CDR1 as SNHLY and CDR2 as FYNNEI. V was cut back by 6 bases and J by 3 bases, leaving a gap of 12 bases between them. Library preparation used the immunoSEQ multiplex PCR assay. The authors' pipeline ran thus. A statistical classification framework was built to diagnose cytomegalovirus status from the catalog of TCR beta chain sequences. What TCRdb holds here is the immuneACCESS table cut down to in-frame rearrangements. Part of the clones is not present; checked against another copy, under half of the missing clones reflect an unresolved V gene, and the others are unexplained. That table is the source of V, J and clone size, and D and trimming were worked out from the DNA. The sample table contains fewer than 70,000 clones; only one count was recorded for 90% of them. Of the sample, just over 3% is held by the ten largest clones.

General study outcomes and caveats: Across donors, most TCR sequences were observed very rarely, whereas some public TCRs were present in many individuals. The authors suggested that the approach could potentially be extended to other disease states and immunological phenotypes. A total of 164 TCR beta chains were listed by the study as associated with cytomegalovirus. A later analysis lacked HLA typing for the validation cohort, so it scored co-occurrence in that cohort across all 120 repertoires. A later analysis found that TCRs clustered in the first cohort also tended to co-occur in the 120 validation repertoires, with more than 90% of cluster scores above 0. Three of the identified cytomegalovirus-associated TCR beta chains were confirmed in vitro to be specific for cytomegalovirus antigens. The classifier was reported to diagnose cytomegalovirus status with high specificity and sensitivity in both the original and validation cohorts.

Donors formed part of the validation cohort, which comprised 120 or so subjects and was distinct from the first cohort of several hundred subjects. The source is a man aged 18-30 years in good health and CMV-seronegative. What was sequenced was PBMCs. The chain links TRBV2 with TRBJ1-5, and possibly TRBD1, on 6 matching bases. In nucleotides, the sequence is TGTGCCAGCAGCCAGGACAGCCACAATCAGCCCCAGCATTTT. This encodes CASSQDSHNQPQHF.